This T cell receptor (beta chain) was recovered during a study of T cell responses to AZD1222 COVID-19 vaccine. Germline CDR1 is MNHNY and CDR2 is SVGAGI (reference sequence). Trimming pared 7 bases from V and 10 bases from J, leaving 22 bases between. The CDR3 covers 15 residues. With respect to this clone: What it binds is unknown.

Data came from immunoSEQ multiplex PCR; TCRdb stores just in-frame clones and leaves some out. Of about 200,000 clones in the sample, approximately 92% were seen once. The study's findings and limits: Clonal diversity may have been underestimated, and the donors were mostly white British, with more females than males.

The V and J genes are TRBV6-6 and TRBJ1-4, with D possibly TRBD1 on 5 matching bases. This TCR was sampled from an adult who received the MenACWY meningococcal vaccine as a control. Sample: peripheral blood, taken 28 days after the second dose of the MenACWY control vaccine. In DNA form, the CDR3 reads TGTGCCAGCACCGCTCGGGGGGGTGCCGACGGAAAACTGTTTTTT. Translating it yields CASTARGGADGKLFF.